Each of the 25 T cell receptor beta chains below was sequenced from the same sample in a study of T cells after yellow fever vaccination. TCRdb reprocessed the 5' RACE reads via MiXCR and lists one record per CDR3 protein. The sample consists of 50,000 or so distinct CDR3 sequences, about 7.4% of them appearing once. The sample consisted of CD8+ T cells sorted from PBMCs, taken around 15 days after the first yellow fever vaccination. The receptors originated from a man aged 18 to 29 who received the YFV17D yellow fever vaccine.

In this sample, this clonotype turned up many times. The chain links TRBV7-6 to TRBJ2-3, with 11 nucleotides matching TRBD2. The CDR3 spans 16 residues. The germline gives CDR1 SGHVS, CDR2 FNYEAQ. The V and J ends lost 3 bases and 4 bases, in that order; junction bases with no gene match: 6. The CDR3 DNA sequence: TGTGCCAGCAGCTTGGGACTAGCGGAAGGGGCAGATACGCAGTATTTT. Its protein product is CASSLGLAEGADTQYF.

This clonotype was counted ten times or more. The gene calls are TRBV10-3 and TRBJ2-7; 8 bases align to TRBD1. In germline, CDR1 is ENHRY, CDR2 SYGVKD. CDR3 length: 14 residues. V lost 5 bases to trimming and J lost 2 bases; unmatched junction nucleotides: 5. The CDR3 DNA reads as TGTGCCATCAGTCCCGGGACAGGAGCCTACGAGCAGTACTTC. This translates into CAISPGTGAYEQYF.

This clonotype was found many times. This rearrangement joins TRBV9 to TRBJ2-3; TRBD1 or TRBD2 may be the D gene (5 bases each). The CDR3 runs to 15 residues. Trimming removed 1 base from V and 2 bases from J, with 11 bases in between. Germline assignment: CDR1 SGDLS and CDR2 YYNGEE. The CDR3 coding sequence is TGTGCCAGCAGCGTATCCTGGGGGAACACAGATACGCAGTATTTT. Amino acid sequence: CASSVSWGNTDTQYF.

This clonotype was recorded many times. This chain joins TRBV20-1 and TRBJ2-3; 10 bases are shared with TRBD2. V lost 3 bases and J lost 7; bases outside the gene matches: 1. Germline V gene data show CDR1 as DFQATT and CDR2 as SNEGSKA (reference sequence). The length of the CDR3 is 12 residues. The CDR3 loop reads CSASSGGHTQYF. CDR3 sequence (DNA): TGCAGTGCTAGTAGCGGGGGGCATACGCAGTATTTT.

Comments on this clonotype: Possible read error: a much larger clone is one base away. The J gene is TRBJ2-2, the V gene TRBV6-1; TRBD1 aligns across 7 bases. Germline values: CDR1 MNHNS, CDR2 SASEGT. After removal of 6 bases from V and 6 bases from J, the junction contained 10 bases not matched to a gene. This CDR3 spans 15 amino acids. CDR3 sequence reads: CASSSGTVIPGELFF. The CDR3 DNA reads TGTGCCAGCAGCTCCGGGACAGTTATCCCCGGGGAGCTGTTTTTT.

This clonotype was seen repeatedly, ten times or more. The V call is TRBV12-3 or TRBV12-4, the J call TRBJ2-7; D gene ambiguous. There are 11 residues in the CDR3. V was shortened by 4 bases and J by 2 bases, with 3 bases between the two germline ends. The CDR3 nucleotides are TGTGCCAGCAGTTCGGCCTACGAGCAGTACTTC. Translating gives CASSSAYEQYF.

This clonotype was seen a few times. The chain combines TRBV7-9 with TRBJ2-7; possible D gene TRBD1, 6 bases. V lost 7 bases and J lost 7, with 23 bases in between. CDR3 length equals 15 residues. CDR1 and CDR2 from the germline V gene are SEHNR and FQNEAQ (reference sequence). CDR3 in amino acids: CASTTGTPTPREQYF. The CDR3 DNA follows: TGTGCCAGCACCACCGGGACACCTACCCCTCGGGAGCAGTACTTC.

A few counts support this clonotype. The chain combines TRBV7-3 with TRBJ2-3; D remains ambiguous. Germline CDR1 reads SGHTA; CDR2 reads FQGTGA. CDR3 length equals 15 residues. V was clipped by 5 bases and J by 0 bases, with 12 bases between them. CDR3 nucleotide sequence: TGTGCCAGCAGCCCCTTTGCGGCTAGCACAGATACGCAGTATTTT. Translating it yields CASSPFAASTDTQYF.

V is TRBV4-3 and J is TRBJ1-6; maybe TRBD1 (5 bases). V was trimmed by 0 bases and J by 10 bases, leaving 13 bases between them. This CDR3 region has 15 residues. Germline CDR1 is LGHNA and CDR2 is YSLEER. CDR3: CASSQDSDNGSPLHF. CDR3 nucleotides: TGCGCCAGCAGCCAAGATTCGGACAACGGATCACCCCTCCACTTT.

The chain combines TRBV20-1 with TRBJ1-1; weak D call: TRBD1 (5 bases). This CDR3 spans 19 amino acids. V gave up 1 base and J gave up 0 bases, with 24 bases separating them. The germline V gene encodes CDR1 DFQATT and CDR2 SNEGSKA (reference sequence). CDR3 loop: CSARGQSLVSRAMNTEAFF. In DNA form, the CDR3 reads TGCAGTGCTAGAGGACAGAGCCTAGTTTCTAGGGCCATGAACACTGAAGCTTTCTTT.

This clonotype was detected only a few times. CDR3 residues: CASSHDGGGFSPLHF. In DNA form, the CDR3 reads TGCGCCAGCAGCCACGACGGGGGGGGCTTCTCACCCCTCCACTTT. The chain combines TRBV4-3 with TRBJ1-6, with a weak D call TRBD1 (6 bases). This CDR3 has 15 residues. Trimming pared 3 bases from V and 10 bases from J, leaving 16 bases between. Germline V gene sequence: CDR1 LGHNA, CDR2 YSLEER.

This clonotype appeared a few times. The rearrangement links TRBV5-1 to TRBJ2-1; 9 bases are a match to TRBD2. Per the germline V gene, CDR1 is SGHRS and CDR2 is YFSETQ. V was clipped by 3 bases and J by 7 bases; unmatched bases: 8. The CDR3 is 15 residues long. The CDR3 DNA reads TGCGCCAGCAGCTGGCGGGGGGGCGGCGTAAATGAGCAGTTCTTC. Protein sequence: CASSWRGGGVNEQFF.

This clonotype appeared many times. The chain joins TRBV29-1 to TRBJ2-1; 11 bases align to TRBD2. The V gene's germline CDR1 is SQVTM and CDR2 ANQGSEA. CDR3 length: 15 amino acids. Unmatched junction bases numbered 8, after V lost 4 bases and J lost 6 bases. This CDR3 reads CSVGLAGGIGNEQFF. In nucleotides, the CDR3 is TGCAGCGTTGGGCTAGCGGGGGGAATAGGCAATGAGCAGTTCTTC.

Only a few counts were recorded for this clonotype. The chain has TRBV28 and TRBJ1-5, with 9 bases aligning to TRBD1. Germline V gene sequence: CDR1 MDHEN, CDR2 SYDVKM. The CDR3 is 15 amino acids. The V gene end was trimmed by 8 bases and the J gene end by 5 bases; junction bases not matched to a gene: 10. The CDR3 nucleotides read TGTGCCAGCTACCCGTCGGGACAGGGTCATCAGCCCCAGCATTTT. This encodes CASYPSGQGHQPQHF.

This clonotype was seen repeatedly, ten times or more. The chain recombines TRBV4-2 with TRBJ1-5; D unresolved. The CDR3 runs to 15 residues. Trimming left V 0 bases short and J 8 bases short, with 14 bases between. The germline CDR1 and CDR2 sequences are LGHNA and YNFKEQ. CDR3 nucleotide sequence: TGTGCCAGCAGCCAAGAATCGGGGTCTGGGGAGCCCCAGCATTTT. This sequence encodes CASSQESGSGEPQHF.

The table lists this clonotype with many counts. The V and J genes are TRBV18 and TRBJ2-5; maybe TRBD2 (5 bases). The CDR3 is made up of 16 amino acids. From germline, CDR1 is KGHSH and CDR2 LQKENI. Between the trimmed V and J ends, which lost 1 base and 5 bases, there was a span of 17 bases. CDR3 coding DNA: TGTGCCAGCTCACCACTATCTGCAGACGGGGAGGAGACCCAGTACTTC. Amino acids: CASSPLSADGEETQYF.

Many counts were recorded for this clonotype. The chain has TRBV19 and TRBJ2-3; D is ambiguous. CDR1 and CDR2 (germline): LNHDA, SQIVND (reference sequence). V lost 3 bases and J 4 bases, leaving 14 bases between the germline ends. The CDR3 is 15 residues long. The CDR3 DNA follows: TGTGCCAGTAGTATCGTCCACTATGTCTCAGATACGCAGTATTTT. Its translation: CASSIVHYVSDTQYF.

The V gene is TRBV20-1, the J gene TRBJ2-7; TRBD1 agrees at 8 bases. The germline V gene has CDR1 DFQATT and CDR2 SNEGSKA (reference sequence). After removal of 6 bases from V and 2 bases from J, the junction contained 6 bases not matched to a gene. This CDR3 has 13 residues. The CDR3 spells CSAQDRAAYEQYV. In DNA form, the CDR3 reads TGCAGTGCCCAGGACAGGGCAGCCTACGAGCAGTACGTC.

This clonotype has a count of ten or more. This rearrangement joins TRBV10-3 to TRBJ1-1; D call uncertain. Trimming removed 6 bases at V and 2 bases at J, with 13 bases between. CDR1 and CDR2 (germline): ENHRY, SYGVKD. CDR3 length: 14 amino acids. CDR3 in DNA: TGTGCCATCAGGGAGACGGGAGCAAACACTGAAGCTTTCTTT. This encodes CAIRETGANTEAFF.

This clonotype was seen at least ten times. The chain carries TRBV5-1 and TRBJ2-3; no firm D call. Germline-derived CDR1 and CDR2 are SGHRS and YFSETQ. There are 13 residues in the CDR3. The V end lost 4 bases, the J end lost 4 bases, and 10 bases lay between the germline ends. CDR3 in amino acids: CASSGSSPDTQYF. CDR3 DNA sequence: TGCGCCAGCAGCGGCAGTAGCCCAGATACGCAGTATTTT.

This clonotype appeared many times. The chain has TRBV11-1 and TRBJ2-1; D uncertain. V lost 7 bases and J 0 bases, leaving 10 bases between the germline ends. The CDR3 sequence is 14 residues long. Germline-derived CDR1 and CDR2 are SGHAT and FQDESV (reference sequence). CDR3: CASTTRSSYNEQFF. The CDR3 coding sequence is TGTGCCAGCACAACCAGAAGCTCCTACAATGAGCAGTTCTTC.

The CDR3 DNA follows: TGCGCCAGCAGCCAAGAAAGTGTTCGAGGGGGGACTTATGAGCAGTTCTTC. Translated, it gives CASSQESVRGGTYEQFF. The V gene is TRBV4-1, the J gene TRBJ2-1; tentatively, D is TRBD1 or TRBD2 (6 bases each). The CDR3 is 17 residues long. With 0 bases removed from V and 8 bases from J, the gap between germline ends came to 20 bases. The germline V gene has CDR1 MGHRA and CDR2 YSYEKL.

Many counts were recorded for this clonotype. The rearrangement joins TRBV28 to TRBJ2-5; D is possibly TRBD1 (6 bases). From germline, CDR1 is MDHEN and CDR2 SYDVKM. The CDR3 loop spans 14 amino acids. The V end lost 5 bases, the J end lost 2 bases, and 12 bases lay between the germline ends. The CDR3 loop is CASSATDRQETQYF. The CDR3 DNA reads as TGTGCCAGCAGTGCGACGGACAGACAAGAGACCCAGTACTTC.

This clonotype has a count of ten or more. V usage is TRBV5-1 and J usage is TRBJ2-1, with 9 bases fitting TRBD2. CDR1 SGHRS and CDR2 YFSETQ come from the germline V gene. This CDR3 has 17 residues. The trim removed 0 bases at V and 0 bases at J, leaving 4 bases unmatched. CDR3 coding DNA: TGCGCCAGCAGCTTGGTGGCGGGGGGGAGCTCCTACAATGAGCAGTTCTTC. Encoded protein: CASSLVAGGSSYNEQFF.

The sample holds many counts of this clonotype. CDR3 loop: CASSATGGLSYEQYF. CDR3 nucleotide sequence: TGTGCCAGCAGCGCCACAGGGGGCCTCTCCTACGAGCAGTACTTC. The chain recombines TRBV9 with TRBJ2-7; 9 bases are a match to TRBD1. J lost 0 bases, V lost 3 bases, and 4 bases had no gene match. Germline V gene lookup returns CDR1 SGDLS and CDR2 YYNGEE. The CDR3 loop spans 15 amino acids.